This T cell receptor (beta chain) comes out of a study of T cells in Graves' hyperthyroidism and ophthalmopathy. Study conclusions and caveats: A model of 13 V-J pairs discriminated ophthalmopathy from stable hyperthyroidism. Most expanded thyroid clonotypes above 0.001 recurred in blood.

Regions amplified from RNA transcripts were the TCR beta CDR3 regions. First-round RT-PCR of the TCR CDR3 relied on the HTBI primer set. TCRdb recomputed calls from the multiplex PCR reads with MiXCR, one row per CDR3 protein. The sample holds hundreds of thousands of distinct CDR3 sequences, 16% seen once. CDR1 and CDR2 (germline): MDHEN, SYDVKM. The CDR3 runs to 12 residues. V was trimmed by 6 bases and J by 4 bases, leaving 7 bases between them. With a duration under 2 months, the hyperthyroidism was newly diagnosed in patients aged 18 to 65. This clonotype was recorded at least ten times. The target antigen is unknown.

Sample: blood. The receptor's source is a woman aged 18 to 35 with Graves' hyperthyroidism. The chain carries TRBV28 and TRBJ2-1; D is uncertain. In nucleotides, the CDR3 is TGTGCCAGCAGACGCACTTACAATGAGCAGTTCTTC. This translates into CASRRTYNEQFF.